The source of this TCR beta chain is a study of shared clonotypes between healthy human individuals. General study results and limits: Depth of sequencing was expected to influence donor clonotype sharing.

Donors were healthy HIV-negative adults without recently reported acute infections or vaccinations. Germline CDR1 is MNHEY and CDR2 is SMNVEV (reference sequence). CDR3 length: 16 amino acids. This clone was seen a single time. Its antigen is not identified. Replicate PCRs were loaded with around 0.3 ug DNA from unsorted PBMC, 30,000 or so T cell genomes. The protocol was immunoSEQ multiplex PCR, while the TCRdb copy is restricted to in-frame clones and leaves out a portion. The sample yields 500,000 to 650,000 clones, about 80% seen once. This sequence originates from a woman in her thirties or forties in good health. Some clones in this sample may be carry-over from other donors' samples. The sample comprised PBMCs. This rearrangement joins TRBV27 to TRBJ2-5, with 12 bases that match TRBD2. The J call may be in error: the DNA end matches TRBJ2-7 better. CDR3 protein: CASSPWTSGKWYEQYF. CDR3 DNA: TGTGCCAGCAGTCCATGGACTAGCGGGAAGTGGTACGAGCAGTACTTC.